A selection of T cell receptor beta chains follows, all from one sample in a study of tumor-infiltrating lymphocytes in primary liver carcinoma. MiXCR, applied by TCRdb to the multiplex PCR reads, yields one record per CDR3 protein. The sample comprises around 19,000 distinct CDR3 sequences, 79% of which are singletons, and about 40% rests with the top ten. The source material was liver tumor tissue from sampling region 4. The origin of the receptors is a woman in her 30s with primary liver carcinoma and hepatitis B virus infection. Both conserved end residues are part of each CDR3. The D gene is left open where the match is weak. Rows may omit the clone size; those that give it use once, few, many or a size class.

>18|TRBV4-2|TRBD1|TRBJ2-7|NA
TGTGCCAGCAGCCAGGAACACCTAGGACAGGGGGGAACGCGGAAGCAGTACTTC
CASSQEHLGQGGTRKQYF
>18|TRBV4-3|TRBD2|TRBJ2-7|NA
TGCGCCAGCGGCCTAGCTGTGACGGGGGGTCACAATAGCTACGAGCAGTACTTC
CASGLAVTGGHNSYEQYF
>18|TRBV11-2|NA|TRBJ2-2|NA
TGTGCCAGCAGCTTACAGAATAACCCGGGACTGGGGGCCGGGGAGCTGTTTTTT
CASSLQNNPGLGAGELFF
>15|TRBV4-3|NA|TRBJ1-2|NA
TGCGCCAGCAGCCAGAATTGGGGCACGGTGAATGGCTACACCTTC
CASSQNWGTVNGYTF
>18|TRBV4-3|NA|TRBJ2-3|NA
TGCGCCAGCAGCCAGTCTGTTTGGCTGGGTGATCCCGATGATACGCGGTATTTT
CASSQSVWLGDPDDTRYF
>20|TRBV11-2|TRBD1|TRBJ1-1|NA
TGTCCCAGCAGCACTCGGGACAGGGGGCGCATGAGGTTGAGTAACACTGAAGCTTTCTTT
CPSSTRDRGRMRLSNTEAFF
>15|TRBV4-3|NA|TRBJ1-2|NA
TGCTCCAGCAGCCAAGAATGGGGCATGGTGAATGGCTACACCTTC
CSSSQEWGMVNGYTF
>16|TRBV7-8|TRBD1|TRBJ2-2|few
TGTACCAGCAGCTCTAAGGGACAGAAGAATACCGGGGAGCTGTTTTTT
CTSSSKGQKNTGELFF
>21|TRBV11-2|TRBD2|TRBJ2-4|NA
TGTGCCAGTAGCCATGCCGGGACATTTACCGGGACTAGCGGGGGACAAAACAATCAGTACTTC
CASSHAGTFTGTSGGQNNQYF
>13|TRBV5-5|NA|TRBJ2-3|NA
TGTGCCGGAAGCTCCGGATTCACAGATACGCAGTGTTTT
CAGSSGFTDTQCF
>15|TRBV4-3|NA|TRBJ2-7|NA
TGCGTCAGCATCCAAGATCGATGGACAGTGCGGGAGCAGTACTTC
CVSIQDRWTVREQYF
>13|TRBV2|NA|TRBJ1-2|few
TGTGCCAGCAGTGAGAGTTCGGTACGCGGCTACACCTTC
CASSESSVRGYTF
>15|TRBV28|TRBD2|TRBJ2-5|many
TGTGCCAGCCGTCTGACTAGCGGGAGGTCGGAGACCCAGTACTTC
CASRLTSGRSETQYF
>15|TRBV11-3|NA|TRBJ2-1|NA
TGTGCCAGCAGCAGACTAACGGGGAGGGGGTACGAACAGTTTTTC
CASSRLTGRGYEQFF
>15|TRBV5-5|NA|TRBJ1-5|NA
TGTGGCAGTAGCTTGTCCAGGGGTGAGAATCAGCCCCAGCATTTT
CGSSLSRGENQPQHF
>15|TRBV4-3|TRBD2|TRBJ2-7|NA
TGCGCGAGCAGCCATGGGACTAGCGGGAGTTGGGAACAGTACTTC
CASSHGTSGSWEQYF
>15|TRBV6-5|TRBD1|TRBJ2-2|NA
TGTGCAAGCAATCTGCGGACAGGGTTCACCGGGGAGCTGTTTTTT
CASNLRTGFTGELFF
>13|TRBV5-4|NA|TRBJ1-2|NA
TGTGTCGGCAGCCCATTCCACGACTATGGCTACACTTTC
CVGSPFHDYGYTF
>16|TRBV4-3|NA|TRBJ2-1|few
TGCGCCAGCAACCAAGATGCGGGAAGCTCATACAATGGGCAGTTCTTC
CASNQDAGSSYNGQFF
>15|TRBV5-4|NA|TRBJ1-4|once
TGTGCCAGCAGATTCAATAGGGGACTTAATGGAAAACTGTTTTTT
CASRFNRGLNGKLFF
>13|TRBV6-5|TRBD1|TRBJ2-5|NA
TGTGCCAGCGCTACCGACAGGGGGCTGACCCAGCACTTC
CASATDRGLTQHF
>14|TRBV10-3|NA|TRBJ2-1|once
TGTGCCATCAGTCCCACGTCGACCAGCGATGAGCAGTTCTTC
CAISPTSTSDEQFF
>15|TRBV5-4|NA|TRBJ1-6|NA
TGTGCCAGCAGCCCAAGGGCAGAGGATAATTCACCCCTGCACTTT
CASSPRAEDNSPLHF
>14|TRBV11-2|NA|TRBJ2-7|NA
TGTGCCAGCAGCTGGGATACCTTCTCCTACGAGCAGTACTTC
CASSWDTFSYEQYF
>15|TRBV11-2|NA|TRBJ2-3|NA
TGTGCCAGCAGCTTAGTCGGGACCCCAAGAGATACGCAGTATTTT
CASSLVGTPRDTQYF
>14|TRBV11-3|NA|TRBJ2-1|NA
TGTGCCAGCAGCTCTGGACTAACGGGAGCGGAGCAGTTCTTC
CASSSGLTGAEQFF
>17|TRBV12-3/TRBV12-4|NA|TRBJ2-3|NA
TGTGCCAGCAGTCCCCGCCTAGGATCACAAAGCACAGATACGCAGTATTTT
CASSPRLGSQSTDTQYF
>15|TRBV4-3|NA|TRBJ1-2|NA
TGCGCTAGCAGCCAAGATCGGGGCAGGGTGAACGGCTACACTTTC
CASSQDRGRVNGYTF
>16|TRBV11-2|NA|TRBJ2-2|NA
TGTGCCAACAACTCACAGGGGACTCCAGACACCGGGGAGCTGTTTTTT
CANNSQGTPDTGELFF
>16|TRBV4-3|NA|TRBJ2-1|once
TGCGCCTGCAGCCAAGATGCGGGAAGTTCCTACAATGAGCCGTTCTTC
CACSQDAGSSYNEPFF
>14|TRBV30|NA|TRBJ2-2|many
TGTGCCTGGAGTACGGGATTAGGCACCGGGGAGCTGCTTTTT
CAWSTGLGTGELLF
>15|TRBV11-1|NA|TRBJ2-7|NA
TGTGCCAGCAACCCCCGGGACGCCCGTTTCTACGATCAGTATTTC
CASNPRDARFYDQYF
>16|TRBV7-9|TRBD1|TRBJ2-3|NA
TGTGTCAGCAGCTTAGAAAGGGGACAGCAAGAAGATATGCAGTATTTT
CVSSLERGQQEDMQYF
>14|TRBV11-1|NA|TRBJ1-1|NA
TGTGCCAGCAGCTTCGTGCAGGGCTACACTGGAGTTTTCTTT
CASSFVQGYTGVFF
>18|TRBV4-2|TRBD2|TRBJ2-7|NA
TGTGCCAGCAGTCAGGAACACCTAGGACCGGGGGGACCGCGCGAGCAGTACTTT
CASSQEHLGPGGPREQYF
>13|TRBV5-4|NA|TRBJ2-3|few
TGTGCCAGCAGCCGACTATCTGGGGATACGCAGTATTTT
CASSRLSGDTQYF
>14|TRBV11-2|NA|TRBJ2-2|NA
TGTGTCAGCAGCATAGATTTCCTCACCGGGGAGCTATTTTTT
CVSSIDFLTGELFF
>15|TRBV28|NA|TRBJ2-7|few
TGTGCCAGTAGTTTGCACCCCCAGGGGTTTTACGAGCGGTACTTC
CASSLHPQGFYERYF
>12|TRBV11-2|NA|TRBJ2-7|NA
TGTGCCAGCAGCTTACTCTCCTACGAGCAGTACTTC
CASSLLSYEQYF
>15|TRBV6-5|NA|TRBJ2-7|once
TGTGCCAGTAGTTACAAGGACAGCAACTCCTACGAGCAGTGCTTC
CASSYKDSNSYEQCF
>15|TRBV12-3/TRBV12-4|TRBD2|TRBJ2-1|NA
TGTGTCAGCAGCCTGCCCGGGGCTAGCGGACTTGAGCAGTTCTTC
CVSSLPGASGLEQFF
>16|TRBV11-2|NA|TRBJ2-3|NA
TGTGCCAGCAGCCCGGTGGAGACGTCAAGCACAGATACGCAGTATTTT
CASSPVETSSTDTQYF
>14|TRBV4-3|NA|TRBJ1-2|NA
TGCGCCAGCAGCGCTGAGCTGGAAACCTATGGCTACACCTTC
CASSAELETYGYTF
>18|TRBV4-3|NA|TRBJ2-7|NA
TGCGCCAGCAGCCAAGCTGTGACGTGGGGTCACATTAACCACGATCAGTACTTC
CASSQAVTWGHINHDQYF
>15|TRBV29-1|TRBD2|TRBJ2-2|many
TGCAGCGTTGAAGACGCCGCGGGAGCCCCCGGGGAGCTGTTTTTT
CSVEDAAGAPGELFF
>18|TRBV6-1|NA|TRBJ1-2|NA
TGTGCCAGCTCTGAACGGTTCCTGGTCCTTAGATCTAGCTATGGCTACACCTTC
CASSERFLVLRSSYGYTF
>15|TRBV12-3/TRBV12-4|TRBD2|TRBJ2-1|few
TGTGTCAGCAACGATCCACTAGCGGGGGGCAATGAGCAGTTCTTC
CVSNDPLAGGNEQFF
>15|TRBV4-1|NA|TRBJ1-1|NA
TGCGGCAGCAGCCCGCATCAGGGCGGGCGCACTGAAGCTCCCTTT
CGSSPHQGGRTEAPF
>16|TRBV11-1|TRBD2|TRBJ2-2|NA
TGTGCCAGCAGTAGGGTTACGGCGGGAGTGTCTGGGGAGCTGTTTTTT
CASSRVTAGVSGELFF
>14|TRBV10-3|NA|TRBJ2-7|medium-sized
TGTGCCATCAGTGATGACAAGCTTTATTACGAGCAGTACTTC
CAISDDKLYYEQYF
>15|TRBV4-3|NA|TRBJ1-2|NA
TGCGCTGGCAGCCAAGATTGGGGCATGGTGAATGGCTACACCTTC
CAGSQDWGMVNGYTF
>15|TRBV6-5|NA|TRBJ2-6|NA
TGTGCCAGCAGACTGCGGGTGTTTGGGGCCAACGTTCTGACTTTC
CASRLRVFGANVLTF
>14|TRBV11-2|NA|TRBJ2-5|NA
TGTGCCCGCAGCTCCCTGAGGAGCTGGGAGGCCCAGTACTTC
CARSSLRSWEAQYF
>16|TRBV11-2|TRBD1|TRBJ2-2|NA
TGTGCCAGCAGCTCGCAGGGGGCTCCAGACACCGGGGAGCTGCATTTT
CASSSQGAPDTGELHF
>13|TRBV11-1|NA|TRBJ2-7|NA
TGTGCCAGCAGCTCAAGATACCCCCGCGAGCGGTACTTC
CASSSRYPRERYF